This T cell receptor beta chain was recorded in a study of shared clonotypes between healthy human individuals. About the study: Donors had three CD4 naive, three CD4 memory, two CD8 naive and one CD8 memory plate apiece.

The study's findings and limits: Lower generation probabilities were found for non-shared clonotypes than for those shared by all four donors.

Concerning this clone itself: What it binds is unknown.

Naive CD8 cells were CD45RO-negative, positively selected for CCR7, excluding terminally differentiated effector memory CD45RA+ cells. Looked up from germline, CDR1 is MNHNY and CDR2 is SVGAGI (reference sequence). V lost 0 bases, J lost 4 bases, and 10 bases lay in between. The CDR3 extends over 14 amino acids. The study ran the assay at deep level. Tens of thousands of T cell genomes, or about 200 ng DNA, went into the sorted-subset replicate PCRs. TCRdb's table, derived via immunoSEQ multiplex PCR, lists solely in-frame clones and lacks some. The sample includes 1.5 million to 2.5 million clones, about 95% seen only once; the top ten take 1% to 1.5%.

This chain connects TRBV6-6 to TRBJ2-7, with D perhaps matching TRBD2 (6 bases). Source material: naive CD8+ T cells sorted from blood. This receptor was identified in a man between 18 and 29 years old in good health. This chain's CDR3 is CASSYSTSRYEQYF. CDR3 in DNA: TGTGCCAGCAGTTACTCGACTAGTAGGTACGAGCAGTACTTC.